Sequencing of this T cell receptor (beta chain) was carried out in a study of Graves' ophthalmopathy and Graves' hyperthyroidism (dated by TCRdb to the late 2010s). For the study in its entirety: Peripheral blood was collected before any treatment was given, at the time of initial diagnosis. Following sampling, methimazole starting at 30 mg daily was administered to hyperthyroidism patients, and high-dose intravenous methylprednisolone was administered to ophthalmopathy patients. In total, 135 blood samples were TCR-sequenced: around 42 ophthalmopathy, over 70 hyperthyroidism and roughly 17 hyperthyroidism-to-ophthalmopathy patients. The approximately 97 discovery patients were randomly divided into training and test sets at a 7:3 ratio. A discovery set of 90 to 100 patients (43 ophthalmopathy, 55 to 65 stable hyperthyroidism) was enrolled to explore V-J signatures distinguishing ophthalmopathy from hyperthyroidism. T-cell repertoires of thyroid tissue and blood were compared in over 5 hyperthyroidism patients. The study used signatures of the TCR beta repertoire to tell Graves' ophthalmopathy apart from Graves' hyperthyroidism and to predict which patients would progress to ophthalmopathy. An independent validation cohort comprised some 18 hyperthyroidism patients and 15 to 17 patients who later progressed from hyperthyroidism to ophthalmopathy. The study at large found these results: In validation, the model predicted ophthalmopathy progression with 70.59% sensitivity and less than 80% specificity; some 13 predicted patients were CT-confirmed with GO in a median of approximately 6.2 months. Most expanded thyroid clonotypes with frequency above 0.001 were also detected in blood, suggesting blood repertoires may reflect the thyroid immune response. No statistical method was used to set the sample size in advance, and the investigators knew which group each participant was assigned to. Ophthalmopathy was separated from stable hyperthyroidism by the 13-signature model with around 89% sensitivity and roughly 82% specificity in cross-validation and with 80%/75% in the test set.

Comments on this clonotype: No antigen is known for it. Base qualities are not recorded, but no much larger clone differs from it by a single base.

Stable hyperthyroidism was defined as no progression to ophthalmopathy within 18 months of follow-up. The hyperthyroidism patients were 18 to 65 years old and newly diagnosed, with a disease duration of less than 2 months. Patients with other autoimmune diseases, uncontrolled infections, pregnancy or lactation were excluded. Diagnosis relied on clinical symptoms, serum thyroxine, TRAb, thyroid ultrasound and orbital computed tomography. PBMCs were isolated from about 9.2 ml of fresh peripheral blood by Ficoll-Paque density gradient centrifugation. Trizol reagent was used to extract the total RNA, and its quality was then checked on an Agilent 2100 Bioanalyzer. CDR1 and CDR2, per the germline V gene (reference sequence), are DFQATT and SNEGSKA. Between the V and J ends, shortened by 6 bases and 0 bases respectively, the junction contains 12 bases. Spanning cysteine to phenylalanine, the CDR3 consists of 14 amino acids. Of the read, only the CDR3 DNA is kept; its 42 bases are in frame from base 1.

For repertoire sequencing, TCR beta CDR3 regions were amplified from RNA transcripts. HTBI primers and the Qiagen OneStep RT-PCR kit were used in a first-round RT-PCR, which was followed by a second-round multiplex PCR, size selection and purification. Libraries were sequenced paired-end with 100 bp reads on an Illumina HiSeq2000. The source study handled its data this way. SOAPnuke was used to process the reads, removing any read that contained adapters or uncalled bases, had a mean Phred below 15, or lacked an exact match to the constant primer or identifier. COPE v1.2.5 was used to merge high-quality paired reads. Each unique nucleotide sequence was defined as a clonotype, and clonotypes were aligned to IMGT TRB V, D and J references with MiTCR v1.1. Only V-J combinations with frequency above 0.0001 were analysed, covering 99% to 99.2% of repertoires. For each V-J combination, a TCR clonal expansion and chaos score was defined as the ratio of F50 clonal expansion to chaos observed in the TCRdist matrix. Features were reduced by Welch's t-statistics and random forest to 10 to 15 V-J combinations, which fed a naive Bayes classifier. The Morisita-Horn index was used to measure how similar the thyroid and blood repertoires were. TCRdb reprocessing: public reads trimmed at Q25 with fastp, clones called with MiXCR, in-frame beta chains kept. Records with the same CDR3 protein are collapsed into one entry carrying the most frequent genes and DNA. TCRdb assigned the V and J calls; the authors' analysis was not used. This sample gives over 500,000 distinct CDR3 sequences in total; about 20% of them show up just once. Jointly, the top ten make up more than 5.5% of the sample.

The rearrangement combines TRBV20-1 with TRBJ1-5, with an unclear D gene assignment. Sample: peripheral blood. The sequence derives from a woman aged 18-29 years with stable Graves' hyperthyroidism. Some clones in this sample may be carry-over from other donors' samples. Donor details come from another sample of the same person, matched by shared clones. The sequence in DNA is TGCAGTGCCCCGCGACGGAATAGCAATCAGCCCCAGCATTTT. Its protein product is CSAPRRNSNQPQHF.